The TCR beta chain under discussion was sequenced for a study of T cells in Graves' hyperthyroidism and ophthalmopathy. Germline-derived CDR1 and CDR2 are SGHTA and FQGTGA. The CDR3 length is 15 residues. The TCR beta CDR3 regions underwent amplification using RNA transcripts as the source. Carried out on the TCR CDR3, a first-round RT-PCR used the HTBI primer set. TCRdb redid the calling of the multiplex PCR reads with MiXCR, one entry per CDR3 protein. This table holds around 520,000 distinct CDR3 sequences, roughly an eighth found once. In the case of this clonotype: One end of the junction is discordant with germline, which a read error may explain.

The clonotype was recovered from a woman between 18 and 29 years old with Graves' hyperthyroidism. V is TRBV7-3 and J is TRBJ1-5, with D possibly matching TRBD1 (5 bases). Source material: blood. The CDR3, as DNA: TGTGCCAGCGGCTTAGATGCAGGGCTCGCTCAGCCCCAGCATTTT. This encodes CASGLDAGLAQPQHF.